A single sample is the source of the 27 T cell receptor beta chains below, sequenced in a study of blood T cell repertoires in COVID-19. Generated by immunoSEQ multiplex PCR, the TCRdb table keeps only in-frame clones and is missing some. This table holds 30,000 to 45,000 clones, approximately 80% found once. The sample was peripheral blood. The source is a human donor in a cohort sampled during active or convalescent COVID-19. The donor label of this sample is uncertain.

The gene calls are TRBV7-8 and TRBJ2-3, with D possibly TRBD2 on 7 matching bases. Germline CDR1 is SGHVS and CDR2 is FQNEAQ. The CDR3 sequence is 14 residues long. The V and J ends lost 7 bases and 3 bases respectively, with 14 bases between them. The CDR3 nucleotides are TGTGCCAGCAAGGGGGGGCGGGGAACAGATACGCAGTATTTT. Translation gives CASKGGRGTDTQYF.

In its sample, this clone was seen a few times. The chain couples TRBV7-9 to TRBJ1-2; 7 nucleotides line up with TRBD1. CDR3 length: 13 amino acids. V was pared by 5 bases and J by 8 bases, with 8 bases of the junction left unmatched. Germline-derived CDR1 and CDR2 are SEHNR and FQNEAQ (reference sequence). The CDR3 DNA is TGTGCCAGCAGCATTGGACAGGACCTGGGCTACACCTTC. Translated: CASSIGQDLGYTF.

The chain uses TRBV6-5 and TRBJ2-7, with TRBD2 matching 7 bases. CDR1 and CDR2 from the germline V gene are MNHEY and SVGAGI. After removal of 8 bases from V and 2 bases from J, the junction contained 6 bases not matched to a gene. The CDR3 loop spans 13 amino acids. The CDR3 coding sequence is TGTGCCAGCGGAGCTAGCGGAGCCTACGAGCAGTACTTC. Encoded protein: CASGASGAYEQYF.

The rearrangement links TRBV5-5 to TRBJ2-7; 10 nucleotides match TRBD1. Trimming cost V 3 bases and J 6 bases; bases outside gene matches: 3. Germline loops: CDR1 SGHKS, CDR2 YYEKEE (reference sequence). This CDR3 region has 13 residues. CDR3 protein: CASSWGTGVEQYF. In DNA form, the CDR3 reads TGTGCCAGCAGCTGGGGGACAGGGGTCGAGCAGTACTTC.

The V call is TRBV19, the J call TRBJ1-1; perhaps TRBD1 as D (6 bases). Trimming left V 6 bases short and J 3 bases short, with 14 bases between. The V gene's germline CDR1 is LNHDA and CDR2 SQIVND (reference sequence). The CDR3 is 14 amino acids. DNA for the CDR3: TGTGCCAGTAGGCGAACAGGGATGGACACTGAAGCTTTCTTT. Translating gives CASRRTGMDTEAFF.

The V gene is TRBV29-1, the J gene TRBJ2-1, with a tentative D call TRBD1 (5 bases). Trimming took 7 bases from V and 0 from J, leaving 13 bases between them. CDR1 and CDR2 (germline): SQVTM, ANQGSEA. The CDR3 runs 14 residues. The CDR3 DNA sequence: TGCAGCGCACAAGGGGTCTTCTCCTACAATGAGCAGTTCTTC. It codes for CSAQGVFSYNEQFF.

The rearrangement uses TRBV6-5 and TRBJ1-5; maybe TRBD1 (5 bases). V lost 6 bases and J lost 4, with 10 bases in between. Germline loops: CDR1 MNHEY, CDR2 SVGAGI. This CDR3 spans 13 amino acids. As DNA, the CDR3 is TGTGCCAGCAGACTTCAGGGAAATCAGCCCCAGCATTTT. This sequence encodes CASRLQGNQPQHF.

This clone was counted a single time. V is TRBV6-4 and J is TRBJ2-1, with TRBD1 identical over 10 bases. From germline, CDR1 is MRHNA and CDR2 SNTAGT. This CDR3 region has 15 residues. Trimming took 4 bases from V and 8 from J; bases not matched to a gene: 8. The CDR3 coding sequence is TGTGCCAGCAGTGTAGAAAGGACAGGGGGGTATGAGCAGTTCTTC. Translated, it gives CASSVERTGGYEQFF.

This clone rates as medium-sized (0.01 to 0.1%). This CDR3 is CASSVRSGQVKGATNEKLFF. The CDR3 DNA reads TGTGCCAGCAGCGTAAGGTCAGGGCAGGTGAAGGGCGCGACTAATGAAAAACTGTTTTTT. This chain uses TRBV9 with TRBJ1-4; D is perhaps TRBD1 (5 bases). The length of the CDR3 is 20 residues. Germline V gene sequence: CDR1 SGDLS, CDR2 YYNGEE. With 1 base removed from V and 2 bases from J, the gap between germline ends came to 24 bases.

The rearrangement links TRBV7-2 to TRBJ2-7; D is perhaps TRBD2 (6 bases). The CDR3 has 12 residues. With 11 bases removed from V and 4 bases from J, the gap between germline ends came to 15 bases. CDR1 is SGHTA, CDR2 FQGNSA, per germline. CDR3 sequence reads: CASGDPKYEQYF. DNA for the CDR3: TGTGCCTCGGGGGACCCTAAGTACGAGCAGTACTTC.

This chain links TRBV5-1 with TRBJ2-1, with D unclear. CDR1 and CDR2 from the germline V gene are SGHRS and YFSETQ. This CDR3 region has 12 residues. Deletions cut 4 bases from V and 2 bases from J, with 4 bases between. Here the CDR3 DNA reads TGCGCCAGCAGCCTCGCCTACAATGAGCAGTTCTTC. Amino acids: CASSLAYNEQFF. Complete variable domain (other parts from reference TRBV5-1 and TRBJ2-1): KAGVTQTPRYLIKTRGQQVTLSCSPISGHRSVSWYQQTPGQGLQFLFEYFSETQRNKGNFPGRFSGRQFSNSRSEMNVSTLELGDSALYLCASSLAYNEQFFGPGTRLTVL.

The chain combines TRBV7-2 with TRBJ2-7; 8 bases agree with TRBD1. Germline trimming cut 2 bases from V and 1 base from J; bases unmatched to any gene: 7. In germline, CDR1 is SGHTA, CDR2 FQGNSA. The CDR3 has 16 residues. The chain's CDR3 is CASSLRPGQVSYEQYF. Here the CDR3 DNA reads TGTGCCAGCAGCTTACGTCCGGGACAGGTTTCCTACGAGCAGTACTTC.

The chain couples TRBV6-5 to TRBJ1-1, with 8 bases matching TRBD1. This CDR3 is built from 15 residues. Germline lookup yields CDR1 MNHEY and CDR2 SVGAGI. V shed 0 bases and J 4 bases; nucleotides not matched to a gene: 4. The CDR3 DNA sequence: TGTGCCAGCAGTTACTCGCCCAGGGGGCTCACTGAAGCTTTCTTT. Translated: CASSYSPRGLTEAFF.

J is TRBJ2-1 and V is TRBV5-1; D gene uncertain. The V gene's germline CDR1 is SGHRS and CDR2 YFSETQ. This CDR3 is 12 amino acids long. The V end lost 4 bases, the J end lost 12 bases, and 14 bases lay between the germline ends. The CDR3 protein is CASSPLEAGQFF. DNA for the CDR3: TGCGCCAGCAGCCCATTAGAGGCTGGGCAGTTCTTC.

The V call is TRBV9, the J call TRBJ2-7; 10 bases align to TRBD2. The CDR3 totals 16 residues. Germline-derived CDR1 and CDR2 are SGDLS and YYNGEE. V trimming: 2 bases; J trimming: 4 bases; junction bases outside the gene matches: 9. The CDR3 reads CASSVTEASGRYEQYF. The CDR3 DNA follows: TGTGCCAGCAGCGTGACAGAAGCTAGCGGGAGATACGAGCAGTACTTC.

This clone is classed as medium-sized. J is TRBJ2-7 and V is TRBV11-3; no reliable D call. The CDR3 sequence is 11 residues long. Looked up from germline, CDR1 is SGHNT and CDR2 is YENEEA. Trimming left V 3 bases short and J 5 bases short, with 5 bases between. Here the CDR3 DNA reads TGTGCCAGCAGCTTTGGAGACGAGCAGTACTTC. It translates to CASSFGDEQYF.

The rearrangement joins TRBV4-3 to TRBJ2-1; a weak D match, TRBD1 (5 bases). This CDR3 contains 14 residues. V was clipped by 2 bases and J by 6 bases, with 11 bases between them. Germline V gene lookup returns CDR1 LGHNA and CDR2 YSLEER. The CDR3 bases are TGCGCCAGCAGCCAAAGAGGTCAGGGCAATGAGCAGTTCTTC. Amino acids: CASSQRGQGNEQFF.

This chain links TRBV6-5 with TRBJ2-2; 8 bases agree with TRBD2. Per germline, CDR1 MNHEY and CDR2 SVGAGI. CDR3 length: 14 amino acids. V was pared by 8 bases and J by 7 bases, with 9 bases of the junction left unmatched. The CDR3 region is CASRPDGRGGELFF. CDR3 DNA sequence: TGTGCCAGCCGTCCGGACGGGAGGGGCGGGGAGCTGTTTTTT.

This rearrangement joins TRBV6-6 to TRBJ2-6; 16 positions agree with TRBD2. The CDR3 spans 14 residues. CDR1 and CDR2 from the germline V gene are MNHNY and SVGAGI (reference sequence). Losses at the gene ends were 4 bases for V and 18 bases for J; bases not matched to a gene: 6. The chain's CDR3 is CASSSGTSGRAATF. The CDR3 nucleotides read TGTGCCAGCAGTTCCGGGACTAGCGGGAGGGCCGCGACTTTC.

J is TRBJ1-2 and V is TRBV29-1; weak D call: TRBD1 (6 bases). The CDR3 totals 12 residues. The germline V gene has CDR1 SQVTM and CDR2 ANQGSEA. V shed 5 bases and J shed 2 bases, with 9 bases lying between them. CDR3 bases: TGCAGCGTTTGGACAGCAAACTATGGCTACACCTTC. Protein: CSVWTANYGYTF. Supplemented by reference TRBV29-1 and TRBJ1-2, the full variable domain reads SAVISQKPSRDICQRGTSLTIQCQVDSQVTMMFWYRQQPGQSLTLIATANQGSEATYESGFVIDKFPISRPNLTFSTLTVSNMSPEDSSIYLCSVWTANYGYTFGSGTRLTVV.

The chain carries TRBV6-5 and TRBJ2-7; D might be TRBD2 (5 bases). The germline V and J ends were trimmed by 8 bases and 3 bases, with 11 bases remaining between them. Per germline, CDR1 MNHEY and CDR2 SVGAGI. The CDR3 sequence is 12 residues long. The DNA for the CDR3 is TGTGCCAGCTGGAGAGGGAACTACGAGCAGTACTTC. It yields the protein CASWRGNYEQYF.

V gene TRBV3-1 (or the pseudogene TRBV3-2) combines with J gene TRBJ1-2; the match to TRBD1 covers 7 bases. The trim removed 1 base at V and 8 bases at J, leaving 7 bases unmatched. Germline CDR1 reads LGHDT; CDR2 reads YNNKEL (reference sequence). CDR3 size: 14 residues. DNA of the CDR3: TGTGCCAGCAGCCAAGGCGACAGGGTGGGCGGCTACACCTTC. It encodes CASSQGDRVGGYTF.

The genes are TRBV5-1 and TRBJ2-2, with D possibly TRBD2 on 7 matching bases. V was pared by 1 base and J by 8 bases, with 21 bases between. The CDR3 covers 17 residues. Per germline, CDR1 SGHRS and CDR2 YFSETQ. In DNA form, the CDR3 reads TGCGCCAGCAGCTTGACCGGGGGTTCCCGGGGGGCAGGGGAGCTGTTTTTT. Translated, it gives CASSLTGGSRGAGELFF.

This clone has a single count. The chain employs TRBV6-5 and TRBJ2-7, with 8 positions matching TRBD2. The CDR3 extends over 12 amino acids. Germline V lookup: CDR1 MNHEY, CDR2 SVGAGI. V dropped 8 bases and J dropped 2; count of bases not matched to a gene: 2. Here the CDR3 DNA reads TGTGCCAGCTTTAGCGGGACCTACGAGCAGTACTTC. Amino acid sequence: CASFSGTYEQYF.

V and J are TRBV7-9 and TRBJ2-7; 7 positions match TRBD1. The CDR3 is 14 residues long. V was clipped by 1 base and J by 7 bases; unmatched bases: 7. CDR1 is SEHNR, CDR2 FQNEAQ, per germline (reference sequence). CDR3 sequence reads: CASSLGAATGEQYF. The CDR3 DNA follows: TGTGCCAGCAGCTTAGGGGCAGCGACAGGGGAGCAGTACTTC.

This chain links TRBV2 with TRBJ1-4, with D unclear. Trimming took off 10 bases at V and 12 bases at J, with 27 bases between the two ends. This CDR3 comprises 15 residues. Germline V lookup: CDR1 SNHLY, CDR2 FYNNEI. The DNA of the CDR3 is TGTGCCACCTTTATTGGATCGGGCACCCGGGAGGAACTGTTTTTT. Protein product: CATFIGSGTREELFF.

The chain carries TRBV29-1 and TRBJ2-1; 11 bases agree with TRBD2. This CDR3 has 13 amino acids. Germline values: CDR1 SQVTM, CDR2 ANQGSEA. V trimming: 7 bases; J trimming: 9 bases; junction bases outside the gene matches: 8. The CDR3: CSGILAGVGEQFF. The CDR3 DNA sequence: TGCAGCGGCATACTAGCGGGAGTGGGTGAGCAGTTCTTC.